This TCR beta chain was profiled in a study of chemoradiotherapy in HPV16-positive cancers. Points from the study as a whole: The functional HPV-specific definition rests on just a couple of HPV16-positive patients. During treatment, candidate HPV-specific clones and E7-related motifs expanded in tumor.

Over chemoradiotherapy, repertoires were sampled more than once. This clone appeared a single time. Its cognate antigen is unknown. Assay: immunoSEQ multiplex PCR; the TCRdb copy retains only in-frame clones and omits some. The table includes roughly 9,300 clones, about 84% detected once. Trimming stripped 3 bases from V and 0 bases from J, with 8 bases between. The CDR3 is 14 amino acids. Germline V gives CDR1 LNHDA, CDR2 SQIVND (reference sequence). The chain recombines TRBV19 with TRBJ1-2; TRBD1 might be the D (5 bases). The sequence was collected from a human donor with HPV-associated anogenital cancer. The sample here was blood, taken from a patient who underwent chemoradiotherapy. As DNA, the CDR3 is TGTGCCAGTAGTATTGGACAATCTAACTATGGCTACACCTTC. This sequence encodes CASSIGQSNYGYTF. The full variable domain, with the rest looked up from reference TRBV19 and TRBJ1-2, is DGGITQSPKYLFRKEGQNVTLSCEQNLNHDAMYWYRQDPGQGLRLIYYSQIVNDFQKGDIAEGYSVSREKKESFPLTVTSAQKNPTAFYLCASSIGQSNYGYTFGSGTRLTVV.